Listed here are 4 T cell receptor beta chains from one sample, sequenced in a study of shared clonotypes between healthy human individuals. Naive-designated CD8 cells lacked CD45RO, were positively enriched for CCR7, and omitted terminally differentiated effector memory CD45RA+ cells. Assay used: immunoSEQ multiplex PCR; TCRdb lists only in-frame clones, some missing. The repertoire holds about 2 million clones, with about 95% as singletons. Input material: naive CD8+ T cells sorted from blood. The receptors here all came from a man in his late teens or twenties in good health.

The rearrangement joins TRBV12-5 to TRBJ1-5; D perhaps matches TRBD1 (5 bases). V dropped 4 bases and J dropped 2 bases, with 15 bases sitting between them. The CDR3 sequence is 16 residues long. Per germline, CDR1 LGHNT and CDR2 FRNRAP. CDR3 sequence: CASGSTGVSGNQPQHF. Here the CDR3 DNA reads TGTGCTAGTGGTTCTACAGGAGTATCTGGCAATCAGCCCCAGCATTTT.

V and J are TRBV27 and TRBJ2-3, with 8 bases that match TRBD2. Germline CDR1 MNHEY, CDR2 SMNVEV (reference sequence). The CDR3 contains 17 residues. The V segment lost 4 bases and the J segment 7 bases; nucleotides outside the gene matches: 16. CDR3 loop: CASSYGSGAGATNTQYF. The CDR3 DNA reads as TGTGCCAGCAGTTACGGTAGCGGGGCTGGGGCAACAAATACGCAGTATTTT.

This chain connects TRBV7-9 to TRBJ1-1; TRBD1 might be the D (6 bases). V dropped 5 bases and J dropped 10 bases, with 17 bases sitting between them. Germline CDR1 is SEHNR and CDR2 is FQNEAQ (reference sequence). The CDR3 covers 13 residues. The CDR3 DNA reads TGTGCCAGCAGCCCACAAGACAGGCCAGGAGCTTTCTTT. Protein: CASSPQDRPGAFF.

This rearrangement joins TRBV6-1 to TRBJ2-1, with D unresolved. The V and J ends lost 2 bases and 1 base respectively, with 9 bases between them. CDR1 and CDR2 from the germline V gene are MNHNS and SASEGT. The CDR3 sequence is 15 residues long. The CDR3 sequence: CASSEIPISYNEQFF. CDR3 coding DNA: TGTGCCAGCAGTGAAATTCCGATATCCTACAATGAGCAGTTCTTC.